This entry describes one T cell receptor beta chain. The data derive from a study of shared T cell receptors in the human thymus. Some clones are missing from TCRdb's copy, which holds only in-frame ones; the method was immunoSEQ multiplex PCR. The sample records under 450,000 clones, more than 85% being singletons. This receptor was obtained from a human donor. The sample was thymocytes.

CDR3 DNA: TGTGCCAGTAAGAGGTACAGGGACTACGAGCAGTACTTC. Its translation is CASKRYRDYEQYF. The rearrangement joins TRBV19 to TRBJ2-7; a weak D match, TRBD1 (6 bases). The CDR3 spans 13 residues. V was trimmed by 7 bases and J by 3 bases, leaving 13 bases between them. Germline CDR1 reads LNHDA; CDR2 reads SQIVND (reference sequence).